This T cell receptor (beta chain) was found in a study of T cell responses to AZD1222 COVID-19 vaccine. Remarks on this clone: Its specificity is not known.

There are 18 residues in the CDR3. V was clipped by 4 bases and J by 8 bases, with 24 bases between them. Germline CDR1 and CDR2: SEHNR and FQNEAQ (reference sequence). The method was immunoSEQ multiplex PCR; TCRdb's version includes in-frame clones alone and lacks a portion of them. The sample includes 25,000 to 35,000 clones, approximately 91% of them seen just once. Whole-study results and caveats: Reports indicate that nearly half of spike-specific TCRs are directed at unmutated variant regions.

The starting material was peripheral blood, obtained on day 0 of AZD1222 vaccination. V and J are TRBV7-9 and TRBJ1-6; D is unclear. This sequence originates from an adult in good health. The CDR3 region has the DNA TGTGCCAGCAGCTCGCTGGGCGGCCGCCAGCTCGTTGATTCACCCCTCCACTTT. This gives the protein CASSSLGGRQLVDSPLHF.